This TCR beta chain is from a study of low-dose radiotherapy and immunotherapy resistance in tumors. Study-wide context: Cohort 1 patients were irradiated with 0.5 Gy fractions every 2 weeks to 6.5 Gy total. Participants were given intravenous cyclophosphamide 200 mg/m2 every two weeks, one day before radiation and immunotherapy.

Primers targeting TRAV and TRBV primed first-strand cDNA, covering alpha and beta chains. Using a constant-region primer together with a V-primer adapter, TCRs were subjected to 20 PCR cycles of amplification. Researchers amplified the isolated mRNA using in vitro transcription. TCRdb re-called the reads with MiXCR, one entry per CDR3 protein. Among under 15,000 distinct CDR3 sequences, around 74% were seen once, and the ten largest hold roughly 3.1%. CDR1 and CDR2 (germline): MNHEY, SVGEGT. V lost 1 base to trimming and J lost 6 bases, with 16 bases between them. This CDR3 has 16 amino acids. V is TRBV6-2 or TRBV6-3 and J is TRBJ2-1; D gene uncertain. The receptor was derived from a human donor with advanced metastatic prostate, ovarian, gallbladder or colorectal cancer (not recorded which). This table probably holds off-target reads from a library built for another chain. CDR3 amino acids: CASSYFGGGDGNEQFF. The CDR3 region has the DNA TGTGCCAGCAGTTACTTCGGTGGCGGTGATGGCAATGAGCAGTTCTTC.